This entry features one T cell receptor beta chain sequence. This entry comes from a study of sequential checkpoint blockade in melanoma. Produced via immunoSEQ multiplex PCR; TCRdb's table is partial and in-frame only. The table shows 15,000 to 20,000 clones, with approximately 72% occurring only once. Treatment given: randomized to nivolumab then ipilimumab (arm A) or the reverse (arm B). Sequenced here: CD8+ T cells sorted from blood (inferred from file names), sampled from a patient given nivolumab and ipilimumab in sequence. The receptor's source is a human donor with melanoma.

CDR3 nucleotide sequence: TGTGCCAGCAGTTTTCTAGCGGTTAGCACAGATACGCAGTATTTT. It is translated as CASSFLAVSTDTQYF. The gene calls are TRBV7-3 and TRBJ2-3; 7 nucleotides match TRBD2. The CDR3 consists of 15 residues. V gave up 6 bases and J gave up 0 bases; unmatched junction bases: 6. The V gene's germline CDR1 is SGHTA and CDR2 FQGTGA.